The next 26 T cell receptor beta chains were all read from a single sample in a study of T cells in localized non-small cell lung cancer. The data were produced by immunoSEQ multiplex PCR, yet TCRdb's version contains in-frame clones alone and is incomplete. The sample lists about 1,300 clones; just over 25% were seen once. The sequencing here drew on normal lung tissue next to the tumor, taken before any cancer treatment. These receptors were taken from a male donor aged 60 or older with stage I lung adenocarcinoma.

This clone occurred a few times. The chain employs TRBV10-3 and TRBJ2-2, with unresolved D. The V and J ends lost 2 bases and 1 base respectively, with 5 bases between them. Germline V gene data show CDR1 as ENHRY and CDR2 as SYGVKD. This CDR3 has 14 amino acids. The CDR3 reads CAISEDLNTGELFF. DNA of the CDR3: TGTGCCATCAGTGAGGACCTGAACACCGGGGAGCTGTTTTTT.

This sequence joins TRBV10-2 and TRBJ2-7; D gene ambiguous. This CDR3 contains 13 residues. CDR1 WSHSY and CDR2 SAAADI come from the germline V gene. V was clipped by 3 bases and J by 2 bases, with 8 bases between them. The CDR3 spells CASSDAPTYEQYF. CDR3 bases: TGCGCCAGCAGTGATGCACCTACCTACGAGCAGTACTTC.

This clone was detected once. The CDR3 reads CSVDGTQNTDTQYF. The DNA for the CDR3 is TGCAGCGTTGACGGGACCCAGAACACAGATACGCAGTATTTT. This chain joins TRBV29-1 and TRBJ2-3; D assignment may be TRBD1 or TRBD2 (5 bases each). This CDR3 spans 14 amino acids. V was pared by 3 bases and J by 2 bases, with 12 bases between. From germline, CDR1 is SQVTM and CDR2 ANQGSEA.

This clone rates as medium-sized (0.01 to 0.1%). The rearrangement uses TRBV6-8 and TRBJ2-5, with TRBD2 matching over 7 bases. This CDR3 is 15 amino acids long. Germline V gives CDR1 MNHGY, CDR2 SAAAGT. J gave up 1 base and V 2 bases, and 4 bases lay outside the gene matches. This chain's CDR3 is CASSYDSSGQETQYF. DNA for the CDR3: TGTGCCAGCAGTTACGATTCTAGCGGCCAAGAGACCCAGTACTTC.

The chain has TRBV11-3 and TRBJ1-4; no clear D gene. V was shortened by 5 bases and J by 2 bases, with 15 bases between the two germline ends. This CDR3 contains 16 residues. The germline V gene has CDR1 SGHNT and CDR2 YENEEA. This CDR3 is CASSLEAVITNEKLFF. In DNA, the CDR3 is TGTGCCAGCAGCCTGGAAGCGGTTATCACTAATGAAAAACTGTTTTTT. Full variable domain (rest looked up from reference TRBV11-3 and TRBJ1-4): EAGVVQSPRYKIIEKKQPVAFWCNPISGHNTLYWYLQNLGQGPELLIRYENEEAVDDSQLPKDRFSAERLKGVDSTLKIQPAELGDSAVYLCASSLEAVITNEKLFFGSGTQLSVL.

The V call is TRBV10-3, the J call TRBJ2-1, with D possibly matching TRBD1 (6 bases). V lost 0 bases and J lost 6, with 12 bases in between. Germline CDR1 ENHRY, CDR2 SYGVKD. The CDR3 is 15 amino acids. The CDR3 region is CAISESVGTFNEQFF. Here the CDR3 DNA reads TGTGCCATCAGTGAGTCCGTAGGGACATTCAATGAGCAGTTCTTC.

The chain joins TRBV5-1 to TRBJ2-7; D may be TRBD1 or TRBD2 (5 bases each). The V end was cut by 4 bases, the J end by 2 bases, with 13 bases between. Germline CDR1 is SGHRS and CDR2 is YFSETQ. This CDR3 has 14 amino acids. DNA for the CDR3: TGCGCCAGCAGCCCGTGGGACCCGACCTACGAGCAGTACTTC. Protein: CASSPWDPTYEQYF.

This clone counts as medium-sized. The chain has TRBV7-6 and TRBJ2-3; D gene ambiguous. The V gene lost 1 base and the J gene lost 2 bases, with 7 bases spanning the gap. Germline values: CDR1 SGHVS, CDR2 FNYEAQ. The CDR3 totals 14 residues. The CDR3 DNA reads as TGTGCCAGCAGCTTAGTTGACTCCACAGATACGCAGTATTTT. Protein: CASSLVDSTDTQYF.

The chain links TRBV30 to TRBJ2-7, with a weak D call TRBD1 (6 bases). The V gene's germline CDR1 is GTSNPN and CDR2 SVGIG (reference sequence). Trimming took off 2 bases at V and 2 bases at J, with 10 bases between the two ends. The CDR3 covers 13 residues. CDR3 amino acids: CAWSQDRTYEQYF. The CDR3 nucleotides read TGTGCCTGGAGTCAGGACAGAACCTACGAGCAGTACTTC.

This clone was detected a few times. CDR3 loop: CASSRGQDDYGYTF. CDR3 coding DNA: TGTGCCAGCAGCCGGGGACAGGACGACTATGGCTACACCTTC. The V and J genes are TRBV11-3 and TRBJ1-2; 8 bases fit TRBD1. This CDR3 has 14 amino acids. After removal of 5 bases from V and 3 bases from J, the junction contained 5 bases not matched to a gene. Per germline, CDR1 SGHNT and CDR2 YENEEA.

This clone was seen only a few times. The chain recombines TRBV11-3 with TRBJ2-3; D might be TRBD2 (6 bases). Germline lookup yields CDR1 SGHNT and CDR2 YENEEA. The V gene lost 5 bases and the J gene lost 3 bases, with 21 bases spanning the gap. The CDR3 runs 17 residues. DNA of the CDR3: TGTGCCAGCAGCCCGACCGCGCCGGGAGTGGGAACAGATACGCAGTATTTT. This translates into CASSPTAPGVGTDTQYF.

This clone occurred a few times. The chain recombines TRBV9 with TRBJ2-5, with D perhaps matching TRBD1 or TRBD2 (5 bases each). V gave up 4 bases and J gave up 5 bases, with 12 bases separating them. CDR3 length equals 13 residues. Germline V gene sequence: CDR1 SGDLS, CDR2 YYNGEE. The CDR3 loop is CASSLNRDETQYF. CDR3 sequence (DNA): TGTGCCAGCAGCCTGAATAGGGACGAGACCCAGTACTTC.

CDR3: CASSLAPVATTDTQYF. The CDR3, as DNA: TGCGCCAGCAGCTTGGCTCCTGTGGCAACGACAGATACGCAGTATTTT. The chain employs TRBV5-1 and TRBJ2-3; D is uncertain. Germline V gene sequence: CDR1 SGHRS, CDR2 YFSETQ. The CDR3 covers 16 residues. Trimming shortened V by 0 bases and J by 3 bases, and 14 bases separated the two germline ends.

This clone was found a few times. The gene calls are TRBV11-3 and TRBJ2-7; the match to TRBD1 covers 11 bases. Unmatched junction bases numbered 5, after V lost 5 bases and J lost 2 bases. Germline V lookup: CDR1 SGHNT, CDR2 YENEEA. The CDR3 consists of 15 residues. The CDR3 DNA follows: TGTGCCAGCAGCCACCGGGGACAGGGGGCCTACGAGCAGTACTTC. It specifies CASSHRGQGAYEQYF.

The rearrangement links TRBV19 to TRBJ1-1; 8 bases line up with TRBD1. Losses at the gene ends were 7 bases for V and 0 bases for J; bases not matched to a gene: 4. The CDR3 totals 14 residues. Germline V CDR1 and CDR2: LNHDA, SQIVND (reference sequence). CDR3 residues: CASTQDRVNTEAFF. In DNA form, the CDR3 reads TGTGCCAGTACCCAGGACAGGGTGAACACTGAAGCTTTCTTT.

This chain links TRBV30 with TRBJ2-3; 9 bases agree with TRBD2. The V gene end was trimmed by 6 bases and the J gene end by 3 bases; junction bases not matched to a gene: 4. The CDR3 sequence is 13 residues long. Looked up from germline, CDR1 is GTSNPN and CDR2 is SVGIG (reference sequence). The CDR3 DNA follows: TGTGCCTGTCAGGCGGGGGGGACAGATACGCAGTATTTT. Translating it yields CACQAGGTDTQYF.

This clone was observed a few times. The CDR3 coding sequence is TGTGCCAGCGGGAGAGCGGGGGGGATGTACTCCGAGCAGTTCTTC. Translating gives CASGRAGGMYSEQFF. This chain uses TRBV6-8 with TRBJ2-1; 10 bases are a match to TRBD2. The V gene's germline CDR1 is MNHGY and CDR2 SAAAGT. Unmatched junction bases numbered 14, after V lost 8 bases and J lost 10 bases. The CDR3 loop spans 15 amino acids.

CDR3 nucleotide sequence: TGTGCCAGCAGCGTAGCCGGCAGGGGAGCTGGGGCCAACGTCCTGACTTTC. The encoded protein is CASSVAGRGAGANVLTF. The chain joins TRBV9 to TRBJ2-6; TRBD1 is a possible D gene (6 bases). This CDR3 has 17 residues. Looked up from germline, CDR1 is SGDLS and CDR2 is YYNGEE. Trimming took 0 bases from V and 2 from J, leaving 12 bases between them.

Only a few counts were recorded for this clone. This chain joins TRBV18 and TRBJ2-7; D is ambiguous. In germline, CDR1 is KGHSH, CDR2 LQKENI. There are 12 residues in the CDR3. The V end was cut by 6 bases, the J end by 5 bases, with 11 bases between. CDR3 bases: TGTGCCAGCTCCCCAACCCAGGACGAGCAGTACTTC. Encoded protein: CASSPTQDEQYF.

CDR3: CASSESTSGSNEQFF. CDR3 sequence (DNA): TGCGCCAGCAGTGAGTCGACTAGCGGGTCAAATGAGCAGTTCTTC. The chain employs TRBV10-2 and TRBJ2-1, with 10 bases matching TRBD2. Germline CDR1 is WSHSY and CDR2 is SAAADI. The CDR3 consists of 15 residues. After removal of 0 bases from V and 7 bases from J, the junction contained 3 bases not matched to a gene.

V gene TRBV11-3 combines with J gene TRBJ1-6; D gene ambiguous. The germline CDR1 and CDR2 sequences are SGHNT and YENEEA. V was shortened by 5 bases and J by 6 bases, with 14 bases between the two germline ends. The CDR3 length is 15 residues. CDR3 amino acids: CASSPDRVSNSPLHF. Here the CDR3 DNA reads TGTGCCAGCAGCCCGGACCGAGTCAGTAATTCACCCCTCCACTTT.

This clone has more than one count but fewer than ten. V usage is TRBV11-3 and J usage is TRBJ2-7, with D possibly being TRBD2 (5 bases). The V gene lost 5 bases and the J gene lost 4 bases, with 18 bases spanning the gap. This CDR3 has 15 amino acids. The germline V gene has CDR1 SGHNT and CDR2 YENEEA. CDR3 amino acids: CASSLTVSASYEQYF. The CDR3 DNA reads as TGTGCCAGCAGCCTAACCGTTAGCGCCTCTTACGAGCAGTACTTC.

This clone was detected a few times. J is TRBJ2-1 and V is TRBV18, with TRBD1 identical over 9 bases. Germline lookup yields CDR1 KGHSH and CDR2 LQKENI. The V segment lost 3 bases and the J segment 5 bases; nucleotides outside the gene matches: 5. This CDR3 is built from 15 residues. In nucleotides, the CDR3 is TGTGCCAGCTCACCGACAGGGGGTTCGGACAATGAGCAGTTCTTC. Residues: CASSPTGGSDNEQFF.

Relative to its sample, this clone is hyperexpanded. This sequence joins TRBV19 and TRBJ1-5; the D is unclear. There are 15 residues in the CDR3. Trimming took off 5 bases at V and 5 bases at J, with 16 bases between the two ends. Germline values: CDR1 LNHDA, CDR2 SQIVND (reference sequence). DNA of the CDR3: TGTGCCAGTAGTTGGGCAGGTTCCCTTTATCAGCCCCAGCATTTT. Encoded protein: CASSWAGSLYQPQHF.

This clone was counted a few times. The genes are TRBV28 and TRBJ2-1; unclear D gene. V was pared by 5 bases and J by 11 bases, with 19 bases between. Germline V gene lookup returns CDR1 MDHEN and CDR2 SYDVKM. The CDR3 spans 14 residues. The CDR3 here is CASSPVRYWSKQFF. The DNA for the CDR3 is TGTGCCAGCAGTCCCGTGCGTTATTGGTCCAAGCAGTTCTTC.

This clone has only a few counts. This chain uses TRBV11-3 with TRBJ1-1; D remains unclear. This CDR3 has 15 residues. V lost 6 bases, J lost 6 bases, and 20 bases lay in between. The germline gives CDR1 SGHNT, CDR2 YENEEA. For the CDR3, the DNA is TGTGCCAGCAGGAGGACCCCGAGCATAAACCCTGAAGCTTTCTTT. Translating it yields CASRRTPSINPEAFF.